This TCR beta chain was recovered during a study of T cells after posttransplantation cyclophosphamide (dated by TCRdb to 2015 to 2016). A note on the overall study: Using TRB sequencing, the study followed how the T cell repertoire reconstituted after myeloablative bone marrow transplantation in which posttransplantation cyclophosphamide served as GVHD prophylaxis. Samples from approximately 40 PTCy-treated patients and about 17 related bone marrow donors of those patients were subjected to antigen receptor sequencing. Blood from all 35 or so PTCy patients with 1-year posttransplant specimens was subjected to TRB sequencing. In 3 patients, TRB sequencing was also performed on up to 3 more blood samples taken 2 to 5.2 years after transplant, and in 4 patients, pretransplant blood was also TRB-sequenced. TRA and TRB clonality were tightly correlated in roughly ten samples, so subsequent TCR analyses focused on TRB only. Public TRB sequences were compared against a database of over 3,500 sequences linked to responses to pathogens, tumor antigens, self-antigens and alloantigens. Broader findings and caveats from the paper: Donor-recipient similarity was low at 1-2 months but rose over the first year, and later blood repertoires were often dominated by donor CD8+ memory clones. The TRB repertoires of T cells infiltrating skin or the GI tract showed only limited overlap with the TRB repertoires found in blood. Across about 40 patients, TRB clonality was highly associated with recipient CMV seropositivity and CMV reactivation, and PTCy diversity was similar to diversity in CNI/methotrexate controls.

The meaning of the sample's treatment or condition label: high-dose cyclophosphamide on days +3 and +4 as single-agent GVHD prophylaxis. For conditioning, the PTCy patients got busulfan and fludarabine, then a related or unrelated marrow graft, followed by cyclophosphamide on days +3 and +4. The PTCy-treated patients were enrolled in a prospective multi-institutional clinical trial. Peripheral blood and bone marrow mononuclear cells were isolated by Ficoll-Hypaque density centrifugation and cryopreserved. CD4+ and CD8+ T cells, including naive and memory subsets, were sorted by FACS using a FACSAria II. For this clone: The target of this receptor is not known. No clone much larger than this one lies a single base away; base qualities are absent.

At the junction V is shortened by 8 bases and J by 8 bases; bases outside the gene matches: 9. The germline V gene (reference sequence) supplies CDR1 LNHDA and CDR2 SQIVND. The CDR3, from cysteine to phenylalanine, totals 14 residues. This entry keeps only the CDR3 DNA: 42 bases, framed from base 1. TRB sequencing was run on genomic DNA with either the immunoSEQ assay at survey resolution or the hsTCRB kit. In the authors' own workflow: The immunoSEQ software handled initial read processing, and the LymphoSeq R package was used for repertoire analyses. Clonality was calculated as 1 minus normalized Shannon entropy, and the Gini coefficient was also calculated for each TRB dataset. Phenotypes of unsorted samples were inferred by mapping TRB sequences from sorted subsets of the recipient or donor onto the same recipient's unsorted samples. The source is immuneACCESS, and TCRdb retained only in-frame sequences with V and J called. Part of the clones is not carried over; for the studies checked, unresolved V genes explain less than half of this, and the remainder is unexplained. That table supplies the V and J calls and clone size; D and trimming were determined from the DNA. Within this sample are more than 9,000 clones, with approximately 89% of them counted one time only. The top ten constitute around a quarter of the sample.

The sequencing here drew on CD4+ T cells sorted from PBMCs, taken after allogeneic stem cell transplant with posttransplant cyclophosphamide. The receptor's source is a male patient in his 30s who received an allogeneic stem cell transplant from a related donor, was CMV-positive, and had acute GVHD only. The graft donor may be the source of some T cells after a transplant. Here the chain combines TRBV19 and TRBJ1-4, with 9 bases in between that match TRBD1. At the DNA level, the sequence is TGTGCCAGTGGGCCCGGGACAGGGCACGAAAAACTGTTTTTT. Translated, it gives CASGPGTGHEKLFF.